What follows are 27 T cell receptor beta chains derived from one specimen sequenced in a study of cytomegalovirus exposure and HLA in healthy donors. A multiplex PCR was run with 60 Vbeta primers and 13 Jbeta primers. Profiled with immunoSEQ multiplex PCR; TCRdb holds only in-frame clones, not every one. The ten top clones account for 1% to 1.4%, within a sample of just over 80,000 clones. Sequencing was carried out using PBMCs. All receptors derive from a woman in her 30s in good health and CMV-seronegative.

The genes are TRBV18 and TRBJ2-3; 13 positions match TRBD2. Per the germline V gene, CDR1 is KGHSH and CDR2 is LQKENI. Trimming removed 3 bases from V and 3 bases from J; junction bases left unmatched: 9. The CDR3 totals 18 residues. CDR3 protein: CASSPLQTSGGLTDTQYF. CDR3 coding DNA: TGTGCCAGCTCACCCCTCCAGACTAGCGGGGGGCTTACAGATACGCAGTATTTT.

The chain is built from TRBV6-6 and TRBJ1-2; D is possibly TRBD1 (6 bases). Germline assignment: CDR1 MNHNY and CDR2 SVGAGI (reference sequence). The CDR3 extends over 13 amino acids. Trimming pared 2 bases from V and 8 bases from J, leaving 12 bases between. The CDR3 coding sequence is TGTGCCAGCAGTTACAGGACAGAAAACGGCTACACCTTC. It encodes CASSYRTENGYTF.

The rearrangement joins TRBV7-8 to TRBJ1-1, with TRBD1 matching over 9 bases. The V segment lost 5 bases and the J segment 5 bases; nucleotides outside the gene matches: 9. This CDR3 has 15 amino acids. The germline CDR1 and CDR2 sequences are SGHVS and FQNEAQ. CDR3 sequence (DNA): TGTGCCAGCAGCCCAACCGGGACAGGGAGGACTGAAGCTTTCTTT. Its protein product is CASSPTGTGRTEAFF.

The rearrangement joins TRBV30 to TRBJ2-3, with D perhaps matching TRBD2 (5 bases). Germline CDR1 is GTSNPN and CDR2 is SVGIG (reference sequence). Trimming removed 0 bases from V and 6 bases from J, with 13 bases in between. This CDR3 is built from 14 residues. The CDR3 region is CAWSVTKEADTQYF. The CDR3 coding sequence is TGTGCCTGGAGTGTGACAAAGGAGGCGGATACGCAGTATTTT. The complete variable domain, with remaining parts taken from reference TRBV30 and TRBJ2-3, reads SQTIHQWPATLVQPVGSPLSLECTVEGTSNPNLYWYRQAAGRGLQLLFYSVGIGQISSEVPQNLSASRPQDRQFILSSKKLLLSDSGFYLCAWSVTKEADTQYFGPGTRLTVL.

The rearrangement uses TRBV5-1 and TRBJ2-5; TRBD1 agrees at 9 bases. V shed 1 base, J shed 2 bases, and the junction held 3 bases outside the gene matches. The CDR3 sequence is 15 residues long. Germline V gene lookup returns CDR1 SGHRS and CDR2 YFSETQ. CDR3 DNA: TGCGCCAGCAGCTTGACAGGGGGCAGGCAAGAGACCCAGTACTTC. It translates to CASSLTGGRQETQYF.

As concerns this clone: The junction differs from germline at one of its ends, possibly a read error. Other DNA sequences within the sample encode an identical CDR3. V gene TRBV30 combines with J gene TRBJ1-2, with D possibly TRBD1 on 5 matching bases. The germline gives CDR1 GTSNPN, CDR2 SVGIG (reference sequence). This CDR3 has 15 residues. The CDR3 loop is CAGSVAGLANYGYTF. As DNA, the CDR3 is TGTGCCGGGAGTGTCGCAGGGTTAGCTAACTATGGCTACACCTTC.

On this clone itself: Other DNA sequences in this sample translate to the same CDR3. The chain combines TRBV19 with TRBJ1-1, with 7 bases fitting TRBD1. J was trimmed by 1 base and V by 6 bases; bases with no gene match: 5. Germline CDR1 reads LNHDA; CDR2 reads SQIVND (reference sequence). The CDR3 is made up of 14 amino acids. DNA for the CDR3: TGTGCCAGTAGCCACAGGGGCCCGAACACTGAAGCTTTCTTT. The encoded protein is CASSHRGPNTEAFF.

The rearrangement links TRBV6-6 to TRBJ2-3, with 13 positions matching TRBD2. Looked up from germline, CDR1 is MNHNY and CDR2 is SVGAGI (reference sequence). The CDR3 contains 16 residues. V was clipped by 5 bases and J by 3 bases; unmatched bases: 5. The CDR3 sequence is CASSRGTSGATDTQYF. In nucleotides, the CDR3 is TGTGCCAGCAGTCGCGGGACTAGCGGGGCTACAGATACGCAGTATTTT.

V is TRBV6-1 and J is TRBJ2-1; 9 bases match TRBD2. The CDR3 covers 16 residues. After removal of 4 bases from V and 10 bases from J, the junction contained 14 bases not matched to a gene. Per germline, CDR1 MNHNS and CDR2 SASEGT. The CDR3 spells CASSGGRRLAAREQFF. The CDR3 DNA reads as TGTGCCAGCAGTGGGGGTAGGAGACTAGCGGCCAGAGAGCAGTTCTTC.

The genes are TRBV5-1 and TRBJ2-1, with 7 bases identical to TRBD1. The germline V gene has CDR1 SGHRS and CDR2 YFSETQ. Trimming took 0 bases from V and 8 from J; bases not matched to a gene: 5. CDR3 length: 14 amino acids. The CDR3 loop reads CASSLAIGGDEQFF. CDR3 in DNA: TGCGCCAGCAGCTTGGCGATAGGGGGCGATGAGCAGTTCTTC.

As DNA, the CDR3 is TGTGCCAGCAGCGCACCGACTAGCGGGATAGTCGAGCAGTACTTC. Translation gives CASSAPTSGIVEQYF. The V and J genes are TRBV5-6 and TRBJ2-7, with 11 nucleotides matching TRBD2. The CDR3 sequence is 15 residues long. After removal of 4 bases from V and 6 bases from J, the junction contained 9 bases not matched to a gene. Per the germline V gene, CDR1 is SGHDT and CDR2 is YYEEEE.

The chain couples TRBV7-2 to TRBJ1-6; TRBD1 aligns across 9 bases. Germline CDR1 SGHTA, CDR2 FQGNSA. Trimming took 4 bases from V and 9 from J; bases not matched to a gene: 7. This CDR3 is 15 amino acids long. CDR3 sequence: CASSYIQGASSPLHF. The CDR3 DNA is TGTGCCAGCAGCTATATACAGGGGGCGAGTTCACCCCTCCACTTT.

The genes are TRBV4-1 and TRBJ2-5, with TRBD1 identical over 7 bases. Germline V CDR1 and CDR2: MGHRA, YSYEKL. The V and J ends lost 2 bases and 3 bases, in that order; junction bases with no gene match: 12. The CDR3 is made up of 17 amino acids. CDR3 DNA: TGCGCCAGCAGCCAACCTTTGGACAGGCAGACGGAAGAGACCCAGTACTTC. It is translated as CASSQPLDRQTEETQYF.

This rearrangement joins TRBV2 to TRBJ1-1, with TRBD1 matching over 8 bases. This CDR3 comprises 15 residues. Germline loops: CDR1 SNHLY, CDR2 FYNNEI. With 4 bases clipped from V and 1 base from J, the junction kept 5 bases outside the gene matches. CDR3 nucleotide sequence: TGTGCCAGCAGTGGAGGAGGGACAGGGAACACTGAAGCTTTCTTT. Amino acids: CASSGGGTGNTEAFF.

The CDR3 region has the DNA TGCAGCGTTGATCCCGGAGGCGATGAGCAGTTCTTC. Its protein product is CSVDPGGDEQFF. The chain couples TRBV29-1 to TRBJ2-1; maybe TRBD2 (5 bases). Per the germline V gene, CDR1 is SQVTM and CDR2 is ANQGSEA. The CDR3 covers 12 residues. Between the trimmed V and J ends, which lost 3 bases and 8 bases, there was a span of 11 bases.

This chain joins TRBV2 and TRBJ2-1, with D perhaps matching TRBD2 (5 bases). With 4 bases removed from V and 10 bases from J, the gap between germline ends came to 8 bases. CDR1 is SNHLY, CDR2 FYNNEI, per germline. The CDR3 contains 11 residues. The CDR3 sequence is CASSAASEQFF. DNA of the CDR3: TGTGCCAGCAGTGCCGCTAGCGAGCAGTTCTTC.

The chain links TRBV28 to TRBJ2-7; the match to TRBD1 covers 7 bases. This CDR3 has 14 amino acids. The germline V gene encodes CDR1 MDHEN and CDR2 SYDVKM. V lost 5 bases to trimming and J lost 6 bases; unmatched junction nucleotides: 10. In DNA, the CDR3 is TGTGCCAGCAGTCGCGCCGCAGGGGGTCCCGAGCAGTACTTC. It yields the protein CASSRAAGGPEQYF.

The V and J genes are TRBV5-3 and TRBJ1-4, with D possibly being TRBD1 (6 bases). TRBV5-3 belongs to the ORF category, with a function that is uncertain. This CDR3 is built from 15 residues. V was cut by 0 bases and J by 8 bases, with 14 bases left in between. The DNA of the CDR3 is TGTGCCAGAAGCTTGGACAGGGCCATTGGCGAAAAACTGTTTTTT. This codes for CARSLDRAIGEKLFF.

The CDR3: CAWSRDSQSTEAFF. The CDR3 nucleotides are TGTGCCTGGAGTCGGGACAGCCAGAGCACTGAAGCTTTCTTT. This chain links TRBV30 with TRBJ1-1; TRBD1 matches at 7 bases. The CDR3 spans 14 residues. Per the germline V gene, CDR1 is GTSNPN and CDR2 is SVGIG (reference sequence). The ends lost 2 bases at V and 4 bases at J; junction bases unmatched: 7.

The gene calls are TRBV5-8 and TRBJ2-7, with D possibly being TRBD2 (7 bases). CDR1 SGHTS and CDR2 YDEGEE come from the germline V gene. The CDR3 covers 16 residues. V lost 0 bases, J lost 2 bases, and 15 bases lay in between. This chain's CDR3 is CASSLEVRGAPYEQYF. The DNA of the CDR3 is TGTGCCAGCAGCTTGGAGGTTCGGGGGGCGCCCTACGAGCAGTACTTC.

The V call is TRBV4-1, the J call TRBJ1-2; 9 bases map to TRBD1. This CDR3 contains 13 residues. Germline V CDR1 and CDR2: MGHRA, YSYEKL. Trimming took 4 bases from V and 7 from J; bases not matched to a gene: 4. The CDR3 sequence is CASSRGTGFGYTF. CDR3 nucleotides: TGCGCCAGCAGCCGGGGGACAGGGTTTGGCTACACCTTC.

CDR3 protein: CASSWTSNQPQHF. Here the CDR3 DNA reads TGTGCCAGCAGTTGGACTTCAAATCAGCCCCAGCATTTT. The chain joins TRBV6-1 to TRBJ1-5; D not certain. V was clipped by 5 bases and J by 4 bases, with 9 bases between them. The V gene's germline CDR1 is MNHNS and CDR2 SASEGT. The CDR3 sequence is 13 residues long.

The chain recombines TRBV5-4 with TRBJ1-2, with D uncertain. The germline V gene has CDR1 SGHNT and CDR2 YYREEE (reference sequence). The CDR3 runs 14 residues. The V end was cut by 4 bases, the J end by 1 base, with 11 bases between. The CDR3 DNA reads as TGTGCCAGCAGCCTCGAACAGAGTAACTATGGCTACACCTTC. It is translated as CASSLEQSNYGYTF.

The J gene is TRBJ2-7, the V gene TRBV18, with TRBD1 matching over 9 bases. This CDR3 spans 15 amino acids. J was trimmed by 0 bases and V by 2 bases; bases with no gene match: 2. Germline V gene sequence: CDR1 KGHSH, CDR2 LQKENI. CDR3 sequence (DNA): TGTGCCAGCTCACCAGGGACAGGGAGCTCCTACGAGCAGTACTTC. Residues: CASSPGTGSSYEQYF.

The chain links TRBV7-8 to TRBJ2-7; TRBD2 matches 8 bases. This CDR3 comprises 15 residues. Per germline, CDR1 SGHVS and CDR2 FQNEAQ. J was trimmed by 4 bases and V by 1 base; bases with no gene match: 6. This chain's CDR3 is CASSLDRTSSYEQYF. Here the CDR3 DNA reads TGTGCCAGCAGCTTAGATAGGACTAGCAGTTACGAGCAGTACTTC.

This chain uses TRBV7-9 with TRBJ1-2; D is possibly TRBD1 (5 bases). Germline values: CDR1 SEHNR, CDR2 FQNEAQ (reference sequence). The CDR3 is 15 residues long. Between the trimmed V and J ends, which lost 6 bases and 5 bases, there was a span of 19 bases. The CDR3 spells CASSPRDSRLYGYTF. The CDR3 coding sequence is TGTGCCAGCAGTCCCCGAGACAGTCGGCTTTATGGCTACACCTTC.

The CDR3 loop is CASSSTVNTEAFF. The CDR3 DNA follows: TGTGCCAGCAGCTCGACAGTGAACACTGAAGCTTTCTTT. The V call is TRBV5-6, the J call TRBJ1-1; TRBD1 might be the D (5 bases). Germline values: CDR1 SGHDT, CDR2 YYEEEE. The CDR3 covers 13 residues. Trimming took 3 bases from V and 0 from J, leaving 6 bases between them.